This paragraph covers one T cell receptor (beta chain) sequence. What it binds is not known. These data belong to a study of T-cell reconstitution after alpha-beta-depleted transplantation in children. Broader study findings: The main origin of T-cell counts and diversity one year after transplant was newly produced T cells. High day-60 TCRbeta diversity in some patients came from surviving recipient T cells and thymic progenitors. In patients about two months after transplant, alpha-beta T cells reportedly arose from several hundred expanded graft clones.

TCRbeta library preparation incorporated unique molecular identifiers. Using its own MiXCR run on the PCR reads, TCRdb lists one record per CDR3 protein. This table has 250,000 to 300,000 distinct CDR3 sequences, approximately 7.3% appearing once. Germline V gene sequence: CDR1 MNHEY, CDR2 SVGAGI. CDR3 length: 16 amino acids. The germline V and J ends were trimmed by 2 bases and 3 bases, with 15 bases remaining between them. The clonotype originates from a female patient aged 2-15 years who had a stem cell transplant for Fanconi anemia, so the T cells may come from the graft donor. The starting material was peripheral blood, obtained 360 days after TCRalphabeta/CD19-depleted stem cell transplant. The rearrangement links TRBV6-5 to TRBJ2-3; D may correspond to TRBD1 or TRBD2 (5 bases each). CDR3 in DNA: TGTGCCAGCAGTTACCCGGCGCCGAGGGGAACAGATACGCAGTATTTT. Residues: CASSYPAPRGTDTQYF.